These T cell receptor beta chains were read from a single sample in a study of OX40 agonist ivuxolimab in advanced cancers. Profiling relied on immunoSEQ multiplex PCR, and the TCRdb table lists in-frame clones only, not all of them. This table has about 46,000 clones, 88% appearing once. The sequenced sample was CD4+ or CD8+ T cells sorted from blood, obtained in a trial of the OX40 agonist ivuxolimab. The origin of the receptors is an adult with an advanced solid tumor such as melanoma, head and neck, liver or kidney cancer. Both conserved end residues are part of each CDR3. D genes are given only for firm matches. Size tells how often a clone was seen (once, few, many) or the class of an expanded clone, and some rows leave it out.

clone_size | d_call | j_call | v_call | cdr3_aa | cdr3_nt
. | . | TRBJ2-3 | TRBV28 | CASTKTGPESSQYF | TGTGCCAGCACAAAGACGGGCCCCGAGTCTTCGCAGTATTTT
. | . | TRBJ2-4 | TRBV28 | CASRSGGYPYF | TGTGCCAGCAGATCTGGGGGGTATCCGTACTTC
. | TRBD1 | TRBJ1-1 | TRBV5-4 | CASSPRDRVNTEAFF | TGTGCCAGCAGCCCCCGGGACAGGGTAAACACTGAAGCTTTCTTT
. | TRBD1 | TRBJ2-1 | TRBV28 | CASSALKGGMLDNEQFF | TGTGCCAGCAGCGCCCTAAAAGGGGGCATGTTAGACAATGAGCAGTTCTTC
medium-sized | . | TRBJ2-7 | TRBV21-1 | CASSIRGQGCRDEQYF | TGTGCCAGCAGCATTAGAGGACAGGGTTGTAGGGACGAGCAGTACTTC
few | . | TRBJ2-1 | TRBV6-1 | CASSEIGNEQFF | TGTGCCAGCAGTGAGATAGGGAATGAGCAGTTCTTC
. | . | TRBJ2-1 | TRBV13 | CATTGFGRVNEQFF | TGTGCCACAACGGGGTTTGGGAGAGTCAATGAGCAGTTCTTC
. | TRBD1 | TRBJ1-5 | TRBV10-2 | CASSERTGYQPQHF | TGCGCCAGCAGTGAGAGGACAGGCTATCAGCCCCAGCATTTT
. | . | TRBJ2-1 | TRBV28 | CASSLTPPTYNEQFF | TGTGCCAGCAGTTTAACCCCGCCGACCTACAATGAGCAGTTCTTC
. | TRBD2 | TRBJ2-2 | TRBV4-1 | CASSQDRTSGSLGELFF | TGCGCCAGCAGCCAAGATCGGACTAGCGGTTCACTCGGGGAGCTGTTTTTT
. | TRBD1 | TRBJ2-7 | TRBV19 | CASRTGDEQYF | TGTGCCAGTAGGACAGGGGACGAGCAGTACTTC
. | . | TRBJ2-1 | TRBV11-2 | CASSSGLDNEQFF | TGTGCCAGCAGCTCGGGACTGGACAATGAGCAGTTCTTC
few | . | TRBJ1-5 | TRBV28 | CASTRARGWSNQPQHF | TGTGCCAGCACCAGAGCCAGGGGTTGGAGCAATCAGCCCCAGCATTTT
. | . | TRBJ2-1 | TRBV7-3 | CASSLAGSYNEQFF | TGTGCCAGCAGCTTAGCGGGTTCCTACAATGAGCAGTTCTTC
. | TRBD1 | TRBJ2-6 | TRBV5-4 | CASSLAAGGSGANVLTF | TGTGCCAGCAGCTTGGCCGCAGGGGGCTCTGGGGCCAACGTCCTGACTTTC
. | TRBD1 | TRBJ2-7 | TRBV13 | CASSLGGAGGSYEQYF | TGTGCCAGCAGCTTAGGAGGGGCAGGGGGCTCCTACGAGCAGTACTTC
. | TRBD1 | TRBJ1-1 | TRBV11-2 | CASSFGQGEEAFF | TGTGCCAGCAGCTTTGGACAGGGTGAGGAAGCTTTCTTT
. | TRBD1 | TRBJ1-4 | TRBV5-1 | CASSRQGAPTNEKLFF | TGCGCCAGCAGTCGACAGGGGGCTCCAACTAATGAAAAACTGTTTTTT
. | TRBD1 | TRBJ2-2 | TRBV10-3 | CAISGQGEELFF | TGTGCCATCAGTGGACAGGGCGAGGAGCTGTTTTTT
. | . | TRBJ2-4 | TRBV2 | CASREQGLAKNIQYF | TGTGCCAGCAGGGAACAGGGTCTAGCCAAAAACATTCAGTACTTC
. | . | TRBJ1-5 | TRBV10-3 | CAISDSPGVGQPQHF | TGTGCCATCAGTGACAGTCCTGGGGTAGGTCAGCCCCAGCATTTT
. | TRBD2 | TRBJ2-7 | TRBV11-3 | CASSLDYSVGLTPTSYEQYF | TGTGCCAGCAGCTTAGATTATAGCGTGGGACTAACTCCAACTTCCTACGAGCAGTACTTC
. | . | TRBJ1-2 | TRBV5-5 | CASSLDSHNYGYTF | TGTGCCAGCAGCTTGGACAGCCATAACTATGGCTACACCTTC
few | TRBD1 | TRBJ1-2 | TRBV10-2 | CASSGTEINYGYTF | TGCGCCAGCAGCGGGACAGAAATAAACTATGGCTACACCTTC
. | . | TRBJ2-7 | TRBV6-5 | CASSSRDPARGEQYF | TGTGCCAGCAGTTCCCGGGACCCAGCCCGGGGGGAGCAGTACTTC
. | . | TRBJ2-3 | TRBV7-3 | CASSFEPGLGQYF | TGTGCCAGCAGCTTCGAACCGGGCCTAGGGCAGTATTTT
. | . | TRBJ2-1 | TRBV7-3 | CASSLGTYNEQFF | TGTGCCAGCAGCTTAGGGACTTACAATGAGCAGTTCTTC
. | . | TRBJ1-1 | TRBV2 | CASSENRENTEAFF | TGTGCCAGCAGTGAAAACAGAGAGAACACTGAAGCTTTCTTT
. | TRBD1 | TRBJ1-5 | TRBV2 | CASSVVGTGPQPQHF | TGTGCCAGCAGTGTAGTGGGGACAGGCCCTCAGCCCCAGCATTTT
. | . | TRBJ2-1 | TRBV7-9 | CASSLEVNYNEQFF | TGTGCCAGCAGCTTAGAGGTCAACTACAATGAGCAGTTCTTC
. | . | TRBJ2-7 | TRBV9 | CASSPKAAEYEQYF | TGTGCCAGCAGCCCTAAGGCGGCGGAGTACGAGCAGTACTTC
once | TRBD2 | TRBJ2-7 | TRBV9 | CASSPRLAGGNYEQYF | TGTGCCAGCAGCCCTCGACTAGCGGGGGGGAATTACGAGCAGTACTTC
. | . | TRBJ2-5 | TRBV27 | CASSIQGWETQYF | TGTGCCAGCAGTATACAGGGCTGGGAGACCCAGTACTTC
. | . | TRBJ2-1 | TRBV7-9 | CASSYNGGGSYNEQFF | TGTGCCAGCAGCTATAATGGCGGAGGGTCCTACAATGAGCAGTTCTTC
. | . | TRBJ2-5 | TRBV21-1 | CASSKQRGGRVGETQYF | TGTGCCAGCAGCAAACAGCGGGGGGGCCGAGTGGGAGAGACCCAGTACTTC
. | TRBD2 | TRBJ2-1 | TRBV7-3 | CASSLSSGTYNEQFF | TGTGCCAGCAGCTTATCGAGCGGGACTTACAATGAGCAGTTCTTC
. | . | TRBJ2-1 | TRBV7-2 | CASSLGGYHEQFF | TGTGCCAGCAGCTTAGGGGGGTACCATGAGCAGTTCTTC
. | . | TRBJ2-7 | TRBV9 | CASSVGSSGSSYEQYF | TGTGCCAGCAGCGTAGGAAGTAGCGGTAGCTCCTACGAGCAGTACTTC
. | TRBD1 | TRBJ2-2 | TRBV19 | CASSGRDRGKVLGTGELFF | TGTGCCAGTAGTGGCCGGGACAGGGGAAAGGTGTTAGGCACCGGGGAGCTGTTTTTT
. | . | TRBJ2-4 | TRBV27 | CASSSWGGLAKNIQYF | TGTGCCAGCAGTTCCTGGGGCGGACTAGCCAAAAACATTCAGTACTTC
once | TRBD1 | TRBJ2-3 | TRBV6-5 | CASSYLQGADTQYF | TGTGCCAGCAGTTACTTGCAGGGGGCAGATACGCAGTATTTT
. | . | TRBJ1-1 | TRBV4-2 | CASSQGVEAFF | TGTGCCAGCAGCCAAGGTGTTGAAGCTTTCTTT
. | . | TRBJ2-3 | TRBV20-1 | CSASLTDTQYF | TGCAGTGCTAGCTTAACAGATACGCAGTATTTT
. | . | TRBJ1-2 | TRBV5-4 | CASSSTGTLVFGYTF | TGTGCCAGCAGCTCCACCGGGACACTAGTCTTTGGCTACACCTTC
. | . | TRBJ1-4 | TRBV5-1 | CASSFSTEGEKLFF | TGCGCCAGCAGCTTCTCCACAGAGGGTGAAAAACTGTTTTTT
. | . | TRBJ2-5 | TRBV19 | CASSRGGRRRQETQYF | TGTGCCAGTAGCCGAGGAGGCCGCAGGCGCCAAGAGACCCAGTACTTC